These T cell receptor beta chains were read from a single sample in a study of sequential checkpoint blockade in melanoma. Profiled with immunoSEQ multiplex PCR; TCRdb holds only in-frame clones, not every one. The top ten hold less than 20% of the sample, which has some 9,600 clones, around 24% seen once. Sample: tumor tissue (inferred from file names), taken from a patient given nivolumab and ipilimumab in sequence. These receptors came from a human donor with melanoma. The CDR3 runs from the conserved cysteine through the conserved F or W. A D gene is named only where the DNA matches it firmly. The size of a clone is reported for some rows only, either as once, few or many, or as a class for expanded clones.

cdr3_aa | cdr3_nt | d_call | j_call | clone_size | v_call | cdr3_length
CASSLGLAGTSEQFF | TGTGCCAGCAGCTTAGGACTAGCGGGGACCTCCGAGCAGTTCTTC | TRBD2 | TRBJ2-1 | few | TRBV11-3 | 15
CASSLAGRFSEAFF | TGTGCCAGCAGTCTAGCAGGAAGGTTTTCTGAAGCTTTCTTT | NA | TRBJ1-1 | many | TRBV28 | 14
CASSGDRRERGYTF | TGTGCCAGCAGCGGAGACAGGCGCGAGAGGGGCTACACCTTC | NA | TRBJ1-2 | many | TRBV9 | 14
CASSQDKWEATDTQYF | TGTGCCAGCAGCCAAGATAAGTGGGAGGCCACAGATACGCAGTATTTT | NA | TRBJ2-3 | few | TRBV7-6 | 16
CASSFGGGGPYNEQFF | TGTGCCAGCAGCTTCGGTGGGGGAGGGCCCTACAATGAGCAGTTCTTC | TRBD2 | TRBJ2-1 | few | TRBV11-3 | 16
CASTSDKPPGELFF | TGTGCCAGCACCTCGGACAAACCGCCCGGGGAGCTGTTTTTT | NA | TRBJ2-2 | medium-sized | TRBV11-3 | 14
CASSPNHQSQETQYF | TGTGCCAGCAGCCCTAACCACCAGTCCCAAGAGACCCAGTACTTC | NA | TRBJ2-5 | many | TRBV11-3 | 15
CAWSAQPTGEEQYF | TGTGCCTGGAGTGCGCAACCTACGGGGGAGGAGCAGTACTTC | NA | TRBJ2-7 | NA | TRBV30 | 14
CASSQGGGWGSYNEQFF | TGCGCCAGCAGCCAAGGTGGCGGGTGGGGCTCCTACAATGAGCAGTTCTTC | NA | TRBJ2-1 | few | TRBV4-1 | 17
CALSLAGGENTGELFF | TGTGCCCTATCCTTAGCGGGAGGGGAGAACACCGGGGAGCTGTTTTTT | TRBD2 | TRBJ2-2 | NA | TRBV30 | 16
CASSPSDSGNTIYF | TGTGCCAGCTCACCATCGGACTCTGGAAACACCATATATTTT | NA | TRBJ1-3 | few | TRBV18 | 14
CASLGGTGNTIYF | TGTGCCAGCCTTGGAGGGACTGGAAACACCATATATTTT | NA | TRBJ1-3 | NA | TRBV28 | 13
CASSFWNSGANVLTF | TGTGCCAGCAGTTTTTGGAATTCTGGGGCCAACGTCCTGACTTTC | NA | TRBJ2-6 | few | TRBV28 | 15
CASSPDRKDYGYTF | TGTGCCAGCTCACCAGACAGAAAGGACTATGGCTACACCTTC | NA | TRBJ1-2 | NA | TRBV18 | 14
CASSWIAGAINEQYF | TGTGCCAGCAGCTGGATTGCGGGGGCAATAAACGAGCAGTACTTC | NA | TRBJ2-7 | many | TRBV7-7 | 15
CAWSVSSGGNQPQHF | TGTGCCTGGAGTGTTTCGTCAGGGGGCAATCAGCCCCAGCATTTT | NA | TRBJ1-5 | few | TRBV30 | 15
CAWSLAGGSYGYTF | TGTGCCTGGAGCCTTGCCGGGGGTAGCTATGGCTACACCTTC | NA | TRBJ1-2 | NA | TRBV30 | 14
CASSLPGRTYEQYF | TGTGCCAGCAGCTTACCCGGGAGGACCTACGAGCAGTACTTC | TRBD2 | TRBJ2-7 | NA | TRBV11-3 | 14
CASSSLAGVGDEQFF | TGTGCCAGCAGTTCCCTAGCGGGAGTCGGGGATGAGCAGTTCTTC | TRBD2 | TRBJ2-1 | NA | TRBV6-8 | 15
CASSYLPSGSTDTQYF | TGTGCCAGCAGTTATCTTCCCAGCGGGAGCACAGATACGCAGTATTTT | NA | TRBJ2-3 | NA | TRBV6-8 | 16
CATRRLAGGFSSYNEQFF | TGCGCCACCAGGCGTCTAGCGGGAGGCTTCAGCTCCTACAATGAGCAGTTCTTC | TRBD2 | TRBJ2-1 | NA | TRBV10-2 | 18
CASSYGGFGYTF | TGTGCCAGCAGTTACGGGGGCTTTGGCTACACCTTC | NA | TRBJ1-2 | NA | TRBV6-8 | 12
CASSFGGTKNTEAFF | TGTGCCAGCAGTTTCGGGGGGACTAAGAACACTGAAGCTTTCTTT | NA | TRBJ1-1 | few | TRBV28 | 15
CASSIISVAGEQFF | TGTGCCAGTAGTATAATATCCGTTGCGGGTGAGCAGTTCTTC | NA | TRBJ2-1 | NA | TRBV19 | 14
CASSPKGNYEQYF | TGTGCCAGCTCGCCAAAGGGTAACTACGAGCAGTACTTC | NA | TRBJ2-7 | NA | TRBV18 | 13
CASSPNRGGLNTEAFF | TGTGCCAGCTCACCGAATCGAGGGGGATTGAACACTGAAGCTTTCTTT | NA | TRBJ1-1 | NA | TRBV18 | 16
CASILYRQGGTEAFF | TGTGCCAGCATCCTTTATCGACAGGGCGGGACTGAAGCTTTCTTT | TRBD1 | TRBJ1-1 | NA | TRBV11-3 | 15
CTSSQLAGTSSEQFF | TGCACCAGCAGCCAGCTAGCGGGAACGTCTAGTGAGCAGTTCTTC | NA | TRBJ2-1 | many | TRBV1 | 15
CASSTGGSGANVLTF | TGTGCCAGCTCCACTGGGGGTTCTGGGGCCAACGTCCTGACTTTC | NA | TRBJ2-6 | few | TRBV28 | 15
CASSPVFPSGRLVSTDTQYF | TGCGCCAGCAGCCCAGTTTTTCCTAGCGGCCGACTTGTTAGCACAGATACGCAGTATTTT | TRBD2 | TRBJ2-3 | few | TRBV4-1 | 20
CASSRTGVNTEAFF | TGTGCCAGTAGTAGAACAGGGGTGAACACTGAAGCTTTCTTT | TRBD1 | TRBJ1-1 | few | TRBV19 | 14
CASSDYGDPYQETQYF | TGTGCCAGCAGTGATTACGGCGATCCGTACCAAGAGACCCAGTACTTC | NA | TRBJ2-5 | few | TRBV6-8 | 16
CAWSPTQAQFSPLHF | TGTGCCTGGAGTCCTACACAAGCCCAATTTTCACCCCTCCACTTT | NA | TRBJ1-6 | few | TRBV30 | 15
CASSSMGSGNQPQHF | TGTGCCAGCAGCTCGATGGGGTCGGGCAATCAGCCCCAGCATTTT | NA | TRBJ1-5 | medium-sized | TRBV11-3 | 15
CASTLRGVANEKLFF | TGCGCCAGCACCCTCAGGGGCGTAGCTAATGAAAAACTGTTTTTT | NA | TRBJ1-4 | NA | TRBV10-2 | 15
CAWSVIGGYTF | TGTGCCTGGAGTGTCATTGGTGGCTACACCTTC | NA | TRBJ1-2 | NA | TRBV30 | 11
CASRFSTGTSRGNEQFF | TGTGCCAGCAGGTTTTCTACCGGGACTAGCCGAGGCAATGAGCAGTTCTTC | TRBD2 | TRBJ2-1 | few | TRBV11-3 | 17
CASSRLAGQTYEQYF | TGTGCCAGCTCACGACTAGCGGGCCAGACCTACGAGCAGTACTTC | TRBD2 | TRBJ2-7 | once | TRBV18 | 15
CASSYSSGSYHEQYF | TGTGCCAGCAGTTACTCGAGCGGGAGTTACCACGAGCAGTACTTC | TRBD2 | TRBJ2-7 | NA | TRBV6-8 | 15
CASSYARGDEQFF | TGTGCCAGCAGTTACGCTCGGGGGGATGAGCAGTTCTTC | TRBD2 | TRBJ2-1 | NA | TRBV6-8 | 13
CASSGHRGSETQYF | TGTGCCAGCAGCGGCCACAGGGGGTCGGAGACCCAGTACTTC | TRBD1 | TRBJ2-5 | NA | TRBV11-3 | 14
CASQPTSGIYEQYF | TGTGCCAGCCAACCGACTAGCGGGATATACGAGCAGTACTTC | TRBD2 | TRBJ2-7 | NA | TRBV19 | 14
CASSLVSGRLKTQYF | TGTGCCAGCAGCCTCGTGAGCGGGAGGTTAAAGACCCAGTACTTC | TRBD2 | TRBJ2-5 | NA | TRBV7-4 | 15
CARKREIESGTDTQYF | TGTGCCAGAAAGCGGGAGATCGAGTCTGGCACAGATACGCAGTATTTT | TRBD2 | TRBJ2-3 | NA | TRBV6-8 | 16
CASSSSESGANVLTF | TGTGCCAGCAGCTCTAGTGAATCTGGGGCCAACGTCCTGACTTTC | NA | TRBJ2-6 | NA | TRBV11-3 | 15
CASALGSSVYEQYF | TGTGCTAGTGCCCTAGGGTCTAGCGTTTACGAGCAGTACTTC | NA | TRBJ2-7 | medium-sized | TRBV12-5 | 14
CASSISGAGYNEQFF | TGTGCCAGCAGTATCAGCGGGGCTGGGTACAATGAGCAGTTCTTC | TRBD2 | TRBJ2-1 | few | TRBV6-8 | 15
CASSDGPLDTGELFF | TGTGCCAGCAGTGATGGGCCCCTCGACACCGGGGAGCTGTTTTTT | NA | TRBJ2-2 | medium-sized | TRBV6-8 | 15
CASSLVRTSSYEQYF | TGTGCCAGCAGTTTAGTTAGAACAAGCTCCTACGAGCAGTACTTC | NA | TRBJ2-7 | NA | TRBV27 | 15